Listed below are T cell receptor beta chains from one sample, sequenced in a study of CD8 T cells in Susac syndrome. MiXCR was run by TCRdb on the immunoSEQ multiplex PCR reads, yielding one entry per CDR3 protein. In the table there are about 300,000 distinct CDR3 sequences, 85% of which are singletons. Input material: CD8+ T cells from PBMCs. All receptors derive from a human donor with multiple sclerosis. The CDR3 runs from the conserved cysteine through the conserved F or W. A D gene is named only where the DNA matches it firmly. Clone size, where shown, is once, few, many, or a class for clones that have expanded.

TRBJ1-3 NA TRBD1 TRBV4-3 CASSQDLDREVEAGNTIYF TGCGCCAGCAGCCAAGATCTGGACAGGGAGGTGGAAGCAGGAAACACCATATATTTT
TRBJ2-7 NA NA TRBV20-1 CSASGPTSWSSYEQYF TGCAGTGCCTCCGGACCCACCTCCTGGAGCTCCTACGAGCAGTACTTC
TRBJ2-7 NA NA TRBV5-1 CASSLRTALGEQYF TGCGCCAGCAGCCTCCGGACCGCTCTGGGGGAGCAGTACTTC
TRBJ2-7 once TRBD2 TRBV2 CASTGLATLSYEQYF TGTGCCAGCACTGGACTAGCGACTTTGTCCTACGAGCAGTACTTC
TRBJ1-4 NA NA TRBV19 CASSMLAGLNEKLFF TGTGCCAGTAGTATGTTAGCAGGACTCAATGAAAAACTGTTTTTT
TRBJ2-7 NA TRBD2 TRBV27 CASSFRLARYEQYF TGTGCCAGCAGTTTCCGACTAGCTCGCTACGAGCAGTACTTC
TRBJ1-5 NA TRBD1 TRBV12-3/TRBV12-4 CASRRTGENQPQHF TGTGCCAGCAGGCGGACAGGGGAGAATCAGCCCCAGCATTTT
TRBJ2-7 NA TRBD2 TRBV4-3 CASSQGRAGSSYEQYF TGCGCCAGCAGCCAGGGGAGAGCGGGGAGCTCCTACGAGCAGTACTTC
TRBJ1-1 once NA TRBV4-3 CASSQEEQSNTEAFF TGCGCCAGCAGCCAAGAGGAACAGTCGAACACTGAAGCTTTCTTT
TRBJ1-2 once NA TRBV19 CASHDGVHLMGYTF TGTGCCAGCCACGACGGAGTACACCTCATGGGCTACACCTTC
TRBJ1-2 NA NA TRBV4-3 CASSHLLASKSSNYGYTF TGCGCCAGCAGCCACCTACTTGCATCCAAATCTTCTAACTATGGCTACACCTTC
TRBJ2-7 NA NA TRBV7-9 CASRPLGWDPSSYEQYF TGTGCCAGCAGGCCATTGGGGTGGGATCCGAGCTCCTACGAGCAGTACTTC
TRBJ2-2 NA NA TRBV15 CATSRGEVNTGELFF TGTGCCACCAGCAGGGGGGAGGTGAACACCGGGGAGCTGTTTTTT
TRBJ1-1 NA TRBD1 TRBV19 CASSTDRDLNTEAFF TGTGCCAGTAGTACGGACAGGGACCTGAACACTGAAGCTTTCTTT
TRBJ2-3 NA TRBD2 TRBV27 CASSLLLAENTDTQYF TGTGCCAGCAGTTTATTGCTAGCGGAGAACACAGATACGCAGTATTTT
TRBJ2-2 once NA TRBV6-5 CASSVGENTGELFF TGTGCCAGCAGCGTTGGGGAGAACACCGGGGAGCTGTTTTTT
TRBJ2-7 once TRBD1 TRBV7-9 CASSPGQGGGEQYF TGTGCCAGCAGCCCGGGACAGGGGGGCGGCGAGCAGTACTTC
TRBJ2-7 few NA TRBV12-3/TRBV12-4 CASSLALAYEQYF TGTGCCAGCAGTTTAGCCCTAGCTTACGAGCAGTACTTC
TRBJ1-2 NA NA TRBV4-3 CASSQKTSNYGYTF TGCGCCAGCAGCCAAAAAACCTCTAACTATGGCTACACCTTC
TRBJ1-3 NA NA TRBV19 CASKSLAAYSGNTIYF TGTGCCAGTAAGTCGTTGGCGGCGTACTCTGGAAACACCATATATTTT
TRBJ2-1 NA NA TRBV11-3 CASSYGAGPEGWDEQFF TGTGCCAGCAGTTATGGAGCCGGCCCGGAGGGTTGGGATGAGCAGTTCTTC
TRBJ1-4 NA TRBD1 TRBV28 CASSLWGTGGEKLFF TGTGCCAGCAGTTTGTGGGGGACAGGAGGTGAAAAACTGTTTTTT
TRBJ2-5 NA TRBD1 TRBV29-1 CSVEGWTGGVETQYF TGCAGCGTTGAAGGTTGGACAGGGGGCGTAGAGACCCAGTACTTC
TRBJ2-2 NA TRBD1 TRBV24-1 CATSDWGTGNTGELFF TGTGCCACCAGTGATTGGGGGACAGGGAACACCGGGGAGCTGTTTTTT
TRBJ2-1 NA NA TRBV7-9 CASSPRRSGSYDEQFF TGTGCCAGCAGCCCCCGGAGGTCGGGGAGCTATGATGAGCAGTTCTTC
TRBJ2-7 NA TRBD1 TRBV10-3 CAISVWTGDIYEQYF TGTGCCATCAGTGTATGGACAGGGGATATCTACGAGCAGTACTTC
TRBJ2-7 NA NA TRBV28 CASSSRLRTYEQYF TGTGCCAGCAGTTCCCGCCTTAGGACCTACGAGCAGTACTTC
TRBJ2-7 NA NA TRBV30 CAWSGLRGQGSPFSYEQYF TGTGCCTGGAGTGGGTTACGGGGGCAGGGGTCTCCGTTCTCCTACGAGCAGTACTTC
TRBJ1-2 NA NA TRBV6-5 CASSYSIGLYGGYTF TGTGCCAGCAGTTACTCGATCGGGCTCTATGGAGGCTACACCTTC
TRBJ1-2 NA NA TRBV19 CASSGTPGPNLYGYTF TGTGCCAGTAGTGGGACACCCGGCCCTAACCTTTATGGCTACACCTTC
TRBJ2-7 NA NA TRBV19 CASSTAGGAEEQYF TGTGCCAGTAGTACCGCCGGTGGGGCGGAGGAGCAGTACTTC
TRBJ2-5 few NA TRBV6-5 CASSYSSGAGETQYF TGTGCCAGCAGTTACTCTTCCGGGGCGGGTGAGACCCAGTACTTC
TRBJ1-1 NA NA TRBV6-5 CASSFEGITEAFF TGTGCCAGCAGTTTCGAGGGTATCACTGAAGCTTTCTTT
TRBJ2-1 NA NA TRBV12-3/TRBV12-4 CASSPGGGEQFF TGTGCCAGCAGCCCAGGAGGTGGTGAGCAGTTCTTC
TRBJ2-3 NA TRBD2 TRBV4-1 CASSQVLAGDTDTQYF TGCGCCAGCAGCCAAGTGTTAGCGGGAGACACAGATACGCAGTATTTT
TRBJ2-3 NA TRBD1 TRBV25-1 CASSAYSDRVITDTQYF TGTGCCAGCAGTGCATACTCAGACAGGGTCATCACAGATACGCAGTATTTT
TRBJ2-7 NA NA TRBV5-6 CASSSRDTYYEQYF TGTGCCAGCAGCTCCCGGGACACTTACTACGAGCAGTACTTC
TRBJ2-7 NA NA TRBV4-1 CASSQASSTYEQYF TGCGCCAGCAGCCAAGCGAGCAGTACCTACGAGCAGTACTTC
TRBJ1-5 NA NA TRBV28 CASHIGGSLQPQHF TGTGCCAGCCATATCGGGGGGTCCCTTCAGCCCCAGCATTTT
TRBJ2-1 few NA TRBV7-6 CASSAHNEQFF TGTGCCAGCAGCGCCCACAATGAGCAGTTCTTC
TRBJ1-1 NA NA TRBV19 CASSSRDPDPVDDTEAFF TGTGCCAGTAGTTCGAGGGATCCCGATCCGGTGGACGACACTGAAGCTTTCTTT
TRBJ1-5 NA NA TRBV4-3 CASSQDSVGWGNQPQHF TGCGCCAGCAGCCAAGACTCTGTAGGGTGGGGCAATCAGCCCCAGCATTTT
TRBJ1-1 NA NA TRBV27 CASSFGAPNTEAFF TGTGCCAGCAGTTTCGGGGCCCCGAACACTGAAGCTTTCTTT
TRBJ1-6 NA NA TRBV27 CASRQGVSPLHF TGTGCCAGCAGACAAGGGGTATCACCCCTCCACTTT
TRBJ2-1 NA NA TRBV7-9 CASSSAKEEQFF TGTGCCAGCAGCTCCGCCAAAGAAGAGCAGTTCTTC
TRBJ2-2 NA TRBD2 TRBV12-3/TRBV12-4 CASSLPESGINTGELFF TGTGCCAGCAGTTTACCGGAAAGCGGGATTAACACCGGGGAGCTGTTTTTT
TRBJ1-4 NA NA TRBV29-1 CSVEDYHEKLFF TGCAGCGTTGAAGATTACCATGAAAAACTGTTTTTT
TRBJ2-1 NA NA TRBV20-1 CSARDSGLPTYNEQFF TGCAGTGCTAGAGATTCGGGACTTCCAACCTACAATGAGCAGTTCTTC
TRBJ2-7 NA TRBD2 TRBV25-1 CASVSAGVGEQYF TGTGCCAGCGTTTCCGCGGGAGTAGGCGAGCAGTACTTC
TRBJ2-7 NA TRBD2 TRBV20-1 CSARGLAGRYEQYF TGCAGTGCTAGAGGACTAGCGGGAAGATACGAGCAGTACTTC
TRBJ2-1 once TRBD1 TRBV19 CASSPPRDRVSYNEQFF TGTGCCAGTAGTCCCCCCCGGGACAGGGTGAGCTACAATGAGCAGTTCTTC
TRBJ1-2 NA NA TRBV27 CASSWGDNYGYTF TGTGCCAGCAGTTGGGGAGATAACTATGGCTACACCTTC
TRBJ2-7 once NA TRBV4-1 CASSPAQGSYEQYF TGCGCCAGCAGCCCTGCACAGGGCTCCTACGAGCAGTACTTC